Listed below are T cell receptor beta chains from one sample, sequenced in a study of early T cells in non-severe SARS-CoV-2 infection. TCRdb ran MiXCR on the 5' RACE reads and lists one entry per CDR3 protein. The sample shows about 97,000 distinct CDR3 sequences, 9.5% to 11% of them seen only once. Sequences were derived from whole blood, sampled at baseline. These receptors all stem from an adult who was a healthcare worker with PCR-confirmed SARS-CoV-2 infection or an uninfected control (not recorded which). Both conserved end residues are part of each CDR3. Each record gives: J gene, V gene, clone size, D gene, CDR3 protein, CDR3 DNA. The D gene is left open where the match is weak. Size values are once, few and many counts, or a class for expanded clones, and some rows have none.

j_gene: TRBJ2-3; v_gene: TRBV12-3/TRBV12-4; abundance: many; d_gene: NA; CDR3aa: CASSLARHSTDTQYF; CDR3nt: TGTGCCAGCAGTTTAGCGCGGCACAGCACAGATACGCAGTATTTT
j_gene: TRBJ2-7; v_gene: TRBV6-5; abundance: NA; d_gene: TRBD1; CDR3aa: CASRTADRASSYEQYF; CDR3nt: TGTGCCAGCAGGACGGCGGACAGGGCGAGCTCCTACGAGCAGTACTTC
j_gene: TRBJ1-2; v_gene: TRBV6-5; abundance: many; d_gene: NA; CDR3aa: CASTGGNYGYTF; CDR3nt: TGTGCCAGCACCGGCGGGAACTATGGCTACACCTTC
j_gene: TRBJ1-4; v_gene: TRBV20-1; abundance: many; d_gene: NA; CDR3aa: CSARDWGGLDEKLFF; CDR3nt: TGCAGTGCTAGAGATTGGGGGGGCCTGGATGAAAAACTGTTTTTT
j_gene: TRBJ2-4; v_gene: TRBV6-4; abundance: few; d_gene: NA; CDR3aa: CASSDSELPKNIQYF; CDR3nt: TGTGCCAGCAGTGACTCTGAGCTCCCCAAAAACATTCAGTACTTC
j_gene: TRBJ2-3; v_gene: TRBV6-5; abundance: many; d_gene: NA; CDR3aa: CASSYGGTTDTQYF; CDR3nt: TGTGCCAGCAGTTACGGGGGAACCACAGATACGCAGTATTTT
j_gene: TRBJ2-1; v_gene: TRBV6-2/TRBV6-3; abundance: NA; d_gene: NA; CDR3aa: CASKQGRYGEQFF; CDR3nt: TGTGCCAGCAAGCAGGGGCGGTATGGTGAGCAGTTCTTC
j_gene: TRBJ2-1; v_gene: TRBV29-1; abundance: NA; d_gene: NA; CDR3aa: CSVPAAGHYNEQFF; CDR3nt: TGCAGCGTTCCCGCAGCAGGCCACTACAATGAGCAGTTCTTC
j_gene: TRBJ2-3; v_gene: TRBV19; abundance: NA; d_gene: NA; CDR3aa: CASSDRSWGTDTQYF; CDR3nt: TGTGCCAGTAGCGACAGATCCTGGGGCACAGATACGCAGTATTTT
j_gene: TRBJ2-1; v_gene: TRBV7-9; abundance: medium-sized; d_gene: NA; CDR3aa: CASSEVGYHNEQFF; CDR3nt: TGTGCCAGCAGCGAGGTGGGTTACCACAATGAGCAGTTCTTC
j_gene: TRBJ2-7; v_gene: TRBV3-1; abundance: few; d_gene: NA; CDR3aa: CASSRGGVSYEQYF; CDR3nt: TGTGCCAGCAGTCGAGGGGGGGTGTCCTACGAGCAGTACTTC
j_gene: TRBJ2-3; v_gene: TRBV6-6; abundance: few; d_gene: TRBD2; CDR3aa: CASSTSGRRTDTQYF; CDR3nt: TGTGCCAGCAGCACTAGCGGGAGACGCACAGATACGCAGTATTTT
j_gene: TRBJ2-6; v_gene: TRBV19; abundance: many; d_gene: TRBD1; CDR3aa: CASSIPGGSTGANVLTF; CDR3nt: TGTGCCAGTAGTATTCCAGGGGGCTCAACTGGGGCCAACGTCCTGACTTTC
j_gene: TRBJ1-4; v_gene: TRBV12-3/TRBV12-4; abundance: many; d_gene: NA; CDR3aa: CASSLGVELFF; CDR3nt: TGTGCCAGCAGCCTAGGAGTGGAACTGTTTTTT
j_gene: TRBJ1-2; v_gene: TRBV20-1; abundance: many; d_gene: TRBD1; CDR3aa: CSARKGTGTLANYGYTF; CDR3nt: TGCAGTGCTAGGAAAGGGACAGGAACGTTAGCTAACTATGGCTACACCTTC
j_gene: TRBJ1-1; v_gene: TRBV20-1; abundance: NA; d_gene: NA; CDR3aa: CSARGSTTEAFF; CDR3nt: TGCAGTGCTAGAGGAAGCACCACTGAAGCTTTCTTT
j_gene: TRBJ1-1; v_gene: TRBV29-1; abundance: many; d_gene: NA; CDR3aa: CSVMTGTANTEAFF; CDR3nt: TGCAGCGTAATGACAGGCACCGCGAACACTGAAGCTTTCTTT